A selection of T cell receptor beta chains follows, all from one sample in a study of blood T cell repertoires in COVID-19. Assay used: immunoSEQ multiplex PCR; TCRdb lists only in-frame clones, some missing. Of about 75,000 clones in the sample, more than 75% were seen once. What was sequenced was peripheral blood. These receptors originate from a human donor in a cohort sampled during active COVID-19. Both conserved end residues are part of each CDR3. A D gene is named only where the DNA matches it firmly.

TRBV28	TRBJ1-5	TRBD1	CASTQGNQPQHF
TRBV12-3/TRBV12-4	TRBJ2-2	NA	CASTYYGELFF
TRBV4-3	TRBJ2-1	NA	CASSQDGTVRYNEQFF
TRBV12-3/TRBV12-4	TRBJ2-7	NA	CASSSQRTYEQYF
TRBV7-9	TRBJ2-7	TRBD2	CASSRGLADLSEQYF
TRBV5-1	TRBJ2-7	NA	CASSLGGQYEQYF
TRBV4-3	TRBJ2-1	TRBD2	CASSQTSGGVEQFF
TRBV6-5	TRBJ2-5	TRBD2	CASSMLAGEETQYF
TRBV10-3	TRBJ1-5	NA	CAISRDKYSNQPQHF
TRBV5-6	TRBJ1-2	NA	CASSLTVNSYGYTF
TRBV7-2	TRBJ2-1	TRBD1	CASSFPGTGRNEQFF
TRBV6-5	TRBJ2-4	NA	CASSHDWWDIQYF
TRBV5-1	TRBJ2-7	NA	CASSLIPTTVSSYEQYF
TRBV19	TRBJ2-1	TRBD2	CASSIGTSGNEQFF
TRBV6-5	TRBJ1-5	TRBD1	CASSWGTGNQPQHF
TRBV10-1	TRBJ2-1	NA	CASGSSGEQFF
TRBV10-3	TRBJ1-1	NA	CAISGGGGTTEAFF
TRBV6-5	TRBJ2-7	TRBD2	CASTSGSRSYEQYF
TRBV9	TRBJ2-1	TRBD2	CASSVDGGSYNEQFF
TRBV7-9	TRBJ1-3	NA	CASSAGQASGNTIYF
TRBV11-2	TRBJ2-7	TRBD2	CASSLARDYSSYEQYF
TRBV7-8	TRBJ2-7	TRBD2	CASSADTSGLNEQYF
TRBV24-1	TRBJ2-3	NA	CATSDSDLVGTDTQYF
TRBV10-3	TRBJ1-2	NA	CAISGQPNYGYTF
TRBV19	TRBJ2-1	NA	CASSSQGSDNEQFF
TRBV5-1	TRBJ2-1	TRBD2	CASSLELAGEQFF
TRBV5-1	TRBJ1-3	NA	CASSLVGYSTIYF
TRBV29-1	TRBJ1-1	NA	CSVQGRGNTEAFF
TRBV4-3	TRBJ2-3	TRBD2	CASSPGVERGAPDTQYF
TRBV30	TRBJ1-1	NA	CAWSRDGAPEAFF
TRBV28	TRBJ2-2	TRBD1	CASNPGQGASGELFF
TRBV18	TRBJ1-1	NA	CASSDRDTEAFF
TRBV10-1	TRBJ2-4	NA	CASSDQGGNIQYF
TRBV11-3	TRBJ2-1	TRBD2	CQQREGTSICEQFF
TRBV18	TRBJ1-5	TRBD1	CASSDRAKGPQHF
TRBV19	TRBJ2-5	TRBD1	CASSDRGLETQYF
TRBV19	TRBJ1-5	NA	CASSILKGSYSNQPQHF
TRBV5-1	TRBJ2-7	TRBD2	CASSYLPPSGSLGQYF
TRBV25-1	TRBJ2-7	NA	CASRKDSMDYEQYF
TRBV28	TRBJ2-2	TRBD1	CASRSGTANTGELFF
TRBV9	TRBJ1-3	NA	CASSTPGKDTIYF
TRBV3-1/TRBV3-2	TRBJ2-3	TRBD2	CASSRTSGSDGDTQYF
TRBV18	TRBJ1-1	NA	CASSETGGRGAEAFF
TRBV23-1	TRBJ1-2	NA	CASSQSGLGRGRYGYTF
TRBV4-1	TRBJ1-2	TRBD1	CASSRTGDYGYTF
TRBV2	TRBJ2-7	TRBD2	CASNLAGTTYEQYF
TRBV7-9	TRBJ2-5	TRBD2	CASSLGLAGQETQYF
TRBV13	TRBJ2-7	TRBD1	CASSSKPGQGDHEQYF
TRBV15	TRBJ1-1	NA	CATSSTAGITEAFF
TRBV12-2	TRBJ2-1	NA	CASRLGTSGDLMNPGYNEQFF
TRBV7-2	TRBJ1-1	NA	CASSLVVTRHLNTEAFF
TRBV3-1/TRBV3-2	TRBJ2-1	TRBD2	CASSQGTSGIRNEQFF
TRBV27	TRBJ2-7	TRBD2	CASSLFSGSRSYEQYF
TRBV5-5	TRBJ2-5	TRBD1	CASSSQGQGSGETQYF
TRBV2	TRBJ1-5	NA	CASRKQGGSNQPQHF
TRBV6-2/TRBV6-3	TRBJ2-2	NA	CASSYSMGRSAGQGELFF
TRBV9	TRBJ1-2	NA	CASSAGGGDGYTF
TRBV12-3/TRBV12-4	TRBJ2-7	TRBD2	CASSLGTTVEQYF
TRBV29-1	TRBJ1-2	NA	CSVLFRDNYGYTF